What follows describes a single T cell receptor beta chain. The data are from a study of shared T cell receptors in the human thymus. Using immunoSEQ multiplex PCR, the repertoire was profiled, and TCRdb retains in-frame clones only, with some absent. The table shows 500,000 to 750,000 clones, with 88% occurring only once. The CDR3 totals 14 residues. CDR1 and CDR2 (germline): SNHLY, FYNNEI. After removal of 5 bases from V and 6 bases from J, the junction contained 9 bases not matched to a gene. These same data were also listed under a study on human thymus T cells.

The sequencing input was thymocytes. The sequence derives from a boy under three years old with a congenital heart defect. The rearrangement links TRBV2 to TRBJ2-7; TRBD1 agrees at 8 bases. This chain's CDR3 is CASSPGQGQAEQYF. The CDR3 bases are TGTGCCAGCAGTCCCGGACAGGGACAGGCCGAGCAGTACTTC.